Sequencing of this T cell receptor (beta chain) was carried out in a study of beta chain features in type 1 diabetes. Expressed TCRB transcripts got sequenced, as all isolated RNA was reverse transcribed. TCRdb's copy holds only in-frame clones and misses some; the assay was immunoSEQ multiplex PCR. The sample yields 810,000 or so clones, roughly a sixth seen once. With 8 bases removed from V and 0 bases from J, the gap between germline ends came to 23 bases. Germline CDR1 is MDHEN and CDR2 is SYDVKM. CDR3 length: 18 amino acids. This clonotype was sampled from a woman aged 18-29 years in good health. The chain links TRBV28 to TRBJ1-5, with D perhaps matching TRBD1 (6 bases). Input material: naive CD4+ T cells from blood. The CDR3: CASGRIPRTDDSNQPQHF. In nucleotides, the CDR3 is TGTGCCAGCGGACGAATCCCCAGGACAGATGATAGCAATCAGCCCCAGCATTTT.